The rows below give T cell receptor beta chains drawn from one sample of a study of blood T cell repertoires in COVID-19. Some clones are missing from TCRdb's copy, which holds only in-frame ones; the method was immunoSEQ multiplex PCR. The sample carries more than 60,000 clones, over 75% recorded once. The sequencing sample was made of peripheral blood. The receptors shown here come from an older woman with COVID-19, enrolled during active disease. The CDR3 runs from the conserved cysteine through the conserved F or W. Only part of the rows carry a size: once, few, many, or a class if the clone is expanded.

>TRBV6-5|TRBJ2-2|.
CASSLVFPYTGELFF
>TRBV4-1|TRBJ1-1|.
CASSQEAANTEAFF
>TRBV9|TRBJ2-3|.
CASSVDPGLAGGRTDTQYF
>TRBV7-2|TRBJ1-6|.
CASSPQEFYNSPLHF
>TRBV12-3/TRBV12-4|TRBJ1-6|.
CASSSLGDSPLHF
>TRBV24-1|TRBJ2-3|few
CATSEPIAGYTDTQYF
>TRBV11-2|TRBJ2-3|.
CASSSTRTGWTGTDTQYF
>TRBV7-6|TRBJ2-7|.
CASSLGQGISYEQYF
>TRBV6-5|TRBJ1-3|.
CASSYHISGNTIYF
>TRBV10-3|TRBJ2-1|.
CAIGGTTAGTNEQFF
>TRBV20-1|TRBJ1-1|.
CSASKRQAFF
>TRBV19|TRBJ2-1|once
CASSIGGGVQYNEQFF
>TRBV4-1|TRBJ1-5|.
CASSQGDRGLGGNQPQHF
>TRBV14|TRBJ1-1|.
CASSQDPMTGVNTEAFF
>TRBV18|TRBJ2-1|.
CASSPPTGDRGNEQFF
>TRBV7-8|TRBJ1-2|once
CASSRTPLQGNYGYTF
>TRBV7-6|TRBJ2-2|.
CASSLSPAGTNTGELFF
>TRBV4-3|TRBJ2-1|.
CASSQDLAGAYNEQFF
>TRBV24-1|TRBJ2-1|.
CATSDFDNEQFF
>TRBV12-2|TRBJ1-4|.
CASRFGQPNEKLFF
>TRBV7-8|TRBJ1-4|.
CASSFRGEATNEKLFF
>TRBV7-6|TRBJ2-7|once
CASSLTGDEQYF